This record concerns one TCR beta chain sequence. The sample comes from a study of shared T cell receptors in the human thymus. This CDR3 region has 15 residues. V was trimmed by 7 bases and J by 5 bases, leaving 20 bases between them. Germline loops: CDR1 LGHNT, CDR2 FRNRAP. Generated by immunoSEQ multiplex PCR, the TCRdb table keeps only in-frame clones and is missing some. This sample has some 660,000 clones, with roughly 86% found just once. These data were also reused for a study on human thymus T cells. That work contributes: Corrective surgery for congenital heart defects was being performed on the healthy Finnish infants who were the donors. Resections that were taken during corrective heart surgery supplied the thymus tissue. Both thymic and peripheral blood repertoires showed apparently biased V and J usage.

The sequencing input was thymocytes. This chain uses TRBV12-5 with TRBJ1-1; D possibly corresponds to TRBD1 (5 bases). The sequence was collected from a boy in the first two years of life with a congenital heart defect. The CDR3 nucleotides read TGTGCTAGTGTTGTTACAGGCCGGATCGAAACTGAAGCTTTCTTT. Protein sequence: CASVVTGRIETEAFF.